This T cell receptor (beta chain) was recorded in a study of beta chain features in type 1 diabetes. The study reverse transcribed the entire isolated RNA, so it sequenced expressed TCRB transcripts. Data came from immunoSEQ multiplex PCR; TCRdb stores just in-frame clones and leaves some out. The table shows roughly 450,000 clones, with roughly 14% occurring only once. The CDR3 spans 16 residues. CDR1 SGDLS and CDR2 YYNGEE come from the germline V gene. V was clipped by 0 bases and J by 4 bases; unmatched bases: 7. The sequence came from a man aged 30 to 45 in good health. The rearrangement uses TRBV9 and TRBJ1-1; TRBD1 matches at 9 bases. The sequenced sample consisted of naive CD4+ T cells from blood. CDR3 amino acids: CASSVGLTGGSTEAFF. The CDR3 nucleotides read TGTGCCAGCAGCGTAGGGTTGACAGGGGGGAGCACTGAAGCTTTCTTT.